A single sample gave rise to the 18 T cell receptor beta chains below, sequenced in a study of blood T cells in healthy people across ages. Using a J-beta primer mix together with a sample-barcoded 5' primer, a second PCR was run for about 6 to 11 cycles. Using its own MiXCR run on the 5' RACE reads, TCRdb lists one record per CDR3 protein. The table has about 760,000 distinct CDR3 sequences, 20% to 25% seen once; the top ten hold more than 8.5%. This sample was shared with a second study, whose subject was T cells of mothers and their children.

What was sequenced was blood. The receptor set was obtained from a boy younger than 18 in good health.

The chain has TRBV6-2 or TRBV6-3 and TRBJ1-6, with D possibly being TRBD1 (5 bases). V lost 5 bases and J 5 bases, leaving 16 bases between the germline ends. CDR3 length: 16 residues. Looked up from germline, CDR1 is MNHEY and CDR2 is SVGEGT. DNA of the CDR3: TGTGCCAGCAGTCTACTCAGACAGAAGGATAATTCACCCCTCCACTTT. Protein product: CASSLLRQKDNSPLHF.

V gene TRBV12-3 or TRBV12-4 combines with J gene TRBJ2-7; D might be TRBD2 (5 bases). The CDR3 is 16 amino acids. The germline V and J ends were trimmed by 0 bases and 1 base, with 13 bases remaining between them. The CDR3 protein is CASSLAEGAKSYEQYF. In nucleotides, the CDR3 is TGTGCCAGCAGTTTAGCCGAGGGTGCGAAATCCTACGAGCAGTACTTC.

The chain is built from TRBV7-9 and TRBJ2-7, with TRBD1 identical over 8 bases. V shed 5 bases and J 7 bases; nucleotides not matched to a gene: 10. The CDR3 covers 14 residues. Germline CDR1 SEHNR, CDR2 FQNEAQ (reference sequence). The CDR3 sequence: CASSPWTGLIEQYF. CDR3 coding DNA: TGTGCCAGCAGCCCCTGGACAGGGTTGATAGAGCAGTACTTC.

The genes are TRBV7-8 and TRBJ2-3; the match to TRBD2 covers 8 bases. This CDR3 has 19 residues. Germline assignment: CDR1 SGHVS and CDR2 FQNEAQ. Trimming removed 4 bases from V and 2 bases from J; junction bases left unmatched: 17. The CDR3: CASSWVPSGRGPPTDTQYF. The CDR3 nucleotides read TGTGCCAGCAGCTGGGTCCCCAGCGGGAGAGGCCCCCCCACAGATACGCAGTATTTT.

J is TRBJ2-7 and V is TRBV12-3 or TRBV12-4, with a weak D call TRBD1 (5 bases). The length of the CDR3 is 12 residues. Trimming left V 4 bases short and J 7 bases short, with 11 bases between. The CDR3 DNA reads as TGTGCCAGCAGTTCGACAGTACCGGAGCAGTACTTC. This gives the protein CASSSTVPEQYF.

The chain has TRBV6-6 and TRBJ2-7, with 9 bases identical to TRBD2. V was clipped by 0 bases and J by 3 bases; unmatched bases: 3. CDR1 and CDR2 from the germline V gene are MNHNY and SVGAGI (reference sequence). There are 15 residues in the CDR3. This CDR3 reads CASSYSPLAGYEQYF. CDR3 sequence (DNA): TGTGCCAGCAGTTACTCACCACTAGCGGGCTACGAGCAGTACTTC.

Comment on this clonotype: Relative to the germline gene, one junction end is altered; a read error may explain this. The J gene is TRBJ2-3, the V gene TRBV7-7; D may correspond to TRBD1 or TRBD2 (5 bases each). The germline gives CDR1 SSHAT, CDR2 FNYEAQ (reference sequence). The CDR3 length is 14 residues. CDR3 in amino acids: CASSYQGVGDTQYF. The CDR3 DNA reads TGTGCTAGCAGCTACCAGGGAGTGGGAGATACGCAGTATTTT.

A few counts support this clonotype. The V call is TRBV20-1, the J call TRBJ2-7; 9 bases are a match to TRBD2. Per germline, CDR1 DFQATT and CDR2 SNEGSKA (reference sequence). The CDR3 consists of 16 residues. The J segment lost 2 bases and the V segment lost 3 bases, leaving 11 bases of the junction unmatched. In DNA form, the CDR3 reads TGCAGTGCTAGGGCCGTTTCTAGCGGGGCAACCTACGAGCAGTACTTC. Protein: CSARAVSSGATYEQYF.

Details on this clonotype: An end of the junction does not agree with germline; a read error may underlie this. This chain uses TRBV3-1 with TRBJ2-5; D is unclear. Germline V CDR1 and CDR2: LGHDT, YNNKEL (reference sequence). The length of the CDR3 is 12 residues. This CDR3 reads CASSRLQETRYF. The CDR3 nucleotides are TGTGCCAGCAGCCGGCTCCAAGAGACCCGGTACTTC.

The chain carries TRBV6-1 and TRBJ2-2, with TRBD1 matching over 8 bases. CDR3 length: 14 amino acids. Germline V gene sequence: CDR1 MNHNS, CDR2 SASEGT. The V and J ends lost 6 bases and 5 bases, in that order; junction bases with no gene match: 5. DNA of the CDR3: TGTGCCAGCAGAGGACAGGGAGAAACCGGGGAGCTGTTTTTT. As protein: CASRGQGETGELFF.

The J gene is TRBJ2-1, the V gene TRBV27; TRBD1 is a possible D gene (6 bases). Germline lookup yields CDR1 MNHEY and CDR2 SMNVEV (reference sequence). V was shortened by 3 bases and J by 6 bases, with 15 bases between the two germline ends. This CDR3 has 15 residues. This CDR3 is CASSLTGRSGNEQFF. CDR3 DNA: TGTGCCAGCAGTTTGACAGGCAGGAGCGGCAATGAGCAGTTCTTC.

The V and J genes are TRBV12-3 or TRBV12-4 and TRBJ2-1, with TRBD1 matching over 8 bases. CDR3 length: 15 residues. The trim removed 7 bases at V and 3 bases at J, leaving 8 bases unmatched. CDR3 protein: CASIKTGAYYNEQFF. CDR3 nucleotide sequence: TGTGCCAGCATTAAGACAGGGGCATACTACAATGAGCAGTTCTTC.

The CDR3 loop is CASSQDGRSSGELFF. As DNA, the CDR3 is TGCGCCAGCAGCCAAGATGGGCGTAGTTCCGGGGAGCTGTTTTTT. This rearrangement joins TRBV4-3 to TRBJ2-2; D is unresolved. The CDR3 sequence is 15 residues long. Germline lookup yields CDR1 LGHNA and CDR2 YSLEER. Trimming left V 0 bases short and J 6 bases short, with 11 bases between.

The chain is built from TRBV12-3 or TRBV12-4 and TRBJ2-1, with D tentatively TRBD2 (6 bases). Trimming took 6 bases from V and 5 from J, leaving 17 bases between them. The CDR3 spans 15 residues. In nucleotides, the CDR3 is TGTGCCAGCAGCCCAAACCCGGGGGTGAACAATGAGCAGTTCTTC. It codes for CASSPNPGVNNEQFF.

The rearrangement joins TRBV7-2 to TRBJ2-5, with 10 positions matching TRBD1. Trimming removed 4 bases from V and 6 bases from J; junction bases left unmatched: 8. This CDR3 has 15 amino acids. The germline V gene encodes CDR1 SGHTA and CDR2 FQGNSA. CDR3 region: CASSSQTGGGQTQYF. Here the CDR3 DNA reads TGTGCCAGCAGCTCCCAGACAGGGGGCGGACAGACCCAGTACTTC.

This clonotype has ten or more counts. V gene TRBV7-2 combines with J gene TRBJ1-1; unclear D gene. In germline, CDR1 is SGHTA, CDR2 FQGNSA. V was trimmed by 1 base and J by 1 base, leaving 7 bases between them. This CDR3 has 14 residues. CDR3 DNA sequence: TGTGCCAGCAGCTTAGGGTGGGGGAACACTGAAGCTTTCTTT. Its translation is CASSLGWGNTEAFF.

This clonotype turned up a few times. The chain employs TRBV25-1 and TRBJ1-2, with 8 bases lining up with TRBD1. Germline V gene lookup returns CDR1 MGHDK and CDR2 SYGVNS. The CDR3 has 16 amino acids. The ends lost 3 bases at V and 8 bases at J; junction bases unmatched: 14. This CDR3 reads CASSDPSLDRVGGYTF. DNA of the CDR3: TGTGCCAGCAGTGATCCATCCTTGGACAGGGTCGGGGGCTACACCTTC.

J is TRBJ1-6 and V is TRBV7-9, with unresolved D. Trimming pared 3 bases from V and 14 bases from J, leaving 17 bases between. CDR3 length: 14 amino acids. Germline V gene data show CDR1 as SEHNR and CDR2 as FQNEAQ (reference sequence). The CDR3 DNA follows: TGTGCCAGCAGCTTCATGTCTCCCGAGATGGCCCTCCACTTT. It is translated as CASSFMSPEMALHF.